Below, 19 T cell receptor beta chains from the same sample are listed, as sequenced in a study of response to subunit inactivated influenza vaccine. TCRdb redid the calling of the RT-PCR reads with MiXCR, one entry per CDR3 protein. The repertoire holds 500,000 or so distinct CDR3 sequences, with 15% to 20% as singletons. This specimen was CD4+ T cells sorted from PBMCs, taken less than 30 months after vaccination. The source is a man aged 50-75 years who received an inactivated influenza vaccine.

There are a few counts of this clonotype. J is TRBJ2-3 and V is TRBV28; 8 bases are shared with TRBD2. This CDR3 has 14 amino acids. The J segment lost 5 bases and the V segment lost 8 bases, leaving 9 bases of the junction unmatched. Germline V gene lookup returns CDR1 MDHEN and CDR2 SYDVKM. CDR3: CASGKAGEQDTQYF. In DNA form, the CDR3 reads TGTGCCAGCGGAAAAGCGGGGGAACAAGATACGCAGTATTTT.

The chain has TRBV4-3 and TRBJ2-2, with D perhaps matching TRBD1 or TRBD2 (5 bases each). The CDR3 covers 16 residues. CDR1 LGHNA and CDR2 YSLEER come from the germline V gene. V lost 4 bases to trimming and J lost 0 bases, with 12 bases between them. CDR3 sequence: CASSLLVGANTGELFF. CDR3 DNA sequence: TGCGCCAGCAGCCTACTGGTGGGGGCGAACACCGGGGAGCTGTTTTTT.

The sample holds a few counts of this clonotype. The genes are TRBV20-1 and TRBJ2-7; 10 bases are a match to TRBD1. Germline V gives CDR1 DFQATT, CDR2 SNEGSKA (reference sequence). This CDR3 has 16 amino acids. V was pared by 3 bases and J by 4 bases, with 12 bases of the junction left unmatched. CDR3 nucleotides: TGCAGTGCTAGTGGCCCCCGACAGGGGGCCTGGTACGAGCAGTACTTC. Its protein product is CSASGPRQGAWYEQYF.

The chain recombines TRBV10-3 with TRBJ2-7, with a tentative D call TRBD1 (6 bases). The germline V gene has CDR1 ENHRY and CDR2 SYGVKD. Trimming left V 6 bases short and J 2 bases short, with 11 bases between. The CDR3 spans 13 residues. CDR3 protein: CAISRDMAYEQYF. In nucleotides, the CDR3 is TGTGCCATCAGCCGGGACATGGCCTACGAGCAGTACTTC.

This clonotype was found a few times. The CDR3 coding sequence is TGTGCCAGCAGCCAACCTGGGACCACCCTTCATGAGCAGTTCTTC. Amino acids: CASSQPGTTLHEQFF. The chain employs TRBV14 and TRBJ2-1; D tentatively fits TRBD1 or TRBD2 (5 bases each). Germline CDR1 and CDR2: SGHDN and FVKESK. The CDR3 sequence is 15 residues long. Trimming took off 2 bases at V and 8 bases at J, with 16 bases between the two ends.

This clonotype was counted a few times. The chain combines TRBV4-3 with TRBJ1-2; weak D call: TRBD1 (5 bases). Trimming took off 9 bases at V and 5 bases at J, with 19 bases between the two ends. The CDR3 loop spans 14 amino acids. CDR1 is LGHNA and CDR2 is YSLEER in the germline V gene. CDR3 nucleotides: TGCGCCAGTTCGATGACGGGAGGGGAGTATGGCTACACCTTC. This encodes CASSMTGGEYGYTF.

This clonotype has at least ten counts. One junction end disagrees with the germline gene, perhaps due to a read error. This chain connects TRBV28 to TRBJ2-3; D is undetermined. Germline lookup yields CDR1 MDHEN and CDR2 SYDVKM. The CDR3 contains 14 residues. DNA of the CDR3: TGCGCCAGCAGCTTGGGCGGAACCACAGATACGCAGTATTTT. Its translation is CASSLGGTTDTQYF.

The chain links TRBV7-9 to TRBJ2-7, with TRBD1 matching 7 bases. Trimming removed 5 bases from V and 5 bases from J; junction bases left unmatched: 9. CDR1 and CDR2 (germline): SEHNR, FQNEAQ (reference sequence). The CDR3 runs to 14 residues. In nucleotides, the CDR3 is TGTGCCAGCAGCACAAACAGGGGAATGGACGAGCAGTACTTC. Residues: CASSTNRGMDEQYF.

The V call is TRBV4-3, the J call TRBJ1-5, with 7 bases matching TRBD1. Germline V gene sequence: CDR1 LGHNA, CDR2 YSLEER. The junction had 2 bases not matched to a gene; V was cut back by 0 bases and J by 3 bases. The CDR3 has 15 residues. The CDR3 loop is CASSQDRGLNQPQHF. The CDR3 DNA follows: TGCGCCAGCAGCCAAGATAGGGGGCTCAATCAGCCCCAGCATTTT.

The chain is built from TRBV7-9 and TRBJ2-5; 10 nucleotides line up with TRBD1. V lost 5 bases and J lost 7; bases outside the gene matches: 10. Germline values: CDR1 SEHNR, CDR2 FQNEAQ (reference sequence). The CDR3 totals 15 residues. The CDR3 DNA reads TGTGCCAGCAGCCCCGGGGGACAGGGGCCGGGGACCCAGTACTTC. This gives the protein CASSPGGQGPGTQYF.

The chain is built from TRBV20-1 and TRBJ1-1; D is unclear. This CDR3 has 12 amino acids. Trimming took off 0 bases at V and 12 bases at J, with 14 bases between the two ends. Germline values: CDR1 DFQATT, CDR2 SNEGSKA (reference sequence). CDR3 in DNA: TGCAGTGCTAGAGACGGCCGCGATACGTCTTTCTTT. Translated, it gives CSARDGRDTSFF.

This clonotype was detected ten times or more. The V and J genes are TRBV12-3 or TRBV12-4 and TRBJ2-7; 8 bases agree with TRBD1. The CDR3 runs to 15 residues. V was clipped by 6 bases and J by 0 bases; unmatched bases: 7. The CDR3 protein is CASRPGQDLSYEQYF. In nucleotides, the CDR3 is TGTGCCAGCAGGCCGGGACAGGACCTCTCCTACGAGCAGTACTTC.

This clonotype occurred a few times. V and J are TRBV6-1 and TRBJ2-4; 9 nucleotides agree with TRBD1. There are 15 residues in the CDR3. J lost 1 base, V lost 6 bases, and 4 bases had no gene match. From germline, CDR1 is MNHNS and CDR2 SASEGT. In DNA form, the CDR3 reads TGTGCCAGCAGCCGAACAGGGGGCGCCAAAAACATTCAGTACTTC. Encoded protein: CASSRTGGAKNIQYF.

This clonotype turned up a few times. The rearrangement uses TRBV20-1 and TRBJ2-1, with D tentatively TRBD2 (6 bases). Trimming removed 3 bases at V and 4 bases at J, with 16 bases between. Germline CDR1 and CDR2: DFQATT and SNEGSKA (reference sequence). The CDR3 extends over 15 amino acids. The CDR3 DNA reads as TGCAGTGCTAGGCCCCCGGGGGTCGGATACAATGAGCAGTTCTTC. It specifies CSARPPGVGYNEQFF.

The genes are TRBV28 and TRBJ2-7, with 9 nucleotides matching TRBD1. With 6 bases clipped from V and 5 bases from J, the junction kept 5 bases outside the gene matches. Germline CDR1 reads MDHEN; CDR2 reads SYDVKM. This CDR3 region has 13 residues. The DNA for the CDR3 is TGTGCCAGCAGACAGGGGGCAGAAAACGAGCAGTACTTC. Translation: CASRQGAENEQYF.

The chain carries TRBV20-1 and TRBJ1-5; D ambiguous. The CDR3 runs 13 residues. Trimming removed 2 bases at V and 6 bases at J, with 11 bases between. Germline CDR1 DFQATT, CDR2 SNEGSKA (reference sequence). CDR3 loop: CSARPYRGQPQHF. CDR3 DNA sequence: TGCAGTGCTAGACCATACCGCGGTCAGCCCCAGCATTTT.

To note about this clonotype: The junction departs from germline at one end; a sequencing error may be responsible. The genes are TRBV27 and TRBJ2-1; 7 bases fit TRBD1. Germline lookup yields CDR1 MNHEY and CDR2 SMNVEV (reference sequence). This CDR3 contains 14 residues. CDR3 coding DNA: TGTGCGAGCAGTTTAAGAGGGGGCCTCAAGGAGCAGTTCTTC. This codes for CASSLRGGLKEQFF.

V gene TRBV7-2 combines with J gene TRBJ2-1, with 13 bases aligning to TRBD2. The V gene's germline CDR1 is SGHTA and CDR2 FQGNSA. The CDR3 has 17 residues. The V gene end was trimmed by 0 bases and the J gene end by 14 bases; junction bases not matched to a gene: 13. This CDR3 reads CASSLAVQGGLAGREFF. CDR3 coding DNA: TGTGCCAGCAGCTTAGCAGTTCAGGGGGGACTAGCGGGAAGGGAGTTCTTC.

The chain is built from TRBV20-1 and TRBJ2-7, with D possibly being TRBD2 (6 bases). V dropped 3 bases and J dropped 2 bases, with 14 bases sitting between them. The germline V gene has CDR1 DFQATT and CDR2 SNEGSKA (reference sequence). CDR3 size: 14 residues. CDR3 region: CSASSMGGTYEQYF. Written as DNA, the CDR3 is TGCAGTGCTAGTTCCATGGGAGGTACCTACGAGCAGTACTTC.